A single sample is the source of the 28 T cell receptor beta chains below, sequenced in a study of shared clonotypes between healthy human individuals. Profiled with immunoSEQ multiplex PCR; TCRdb holds only in-frame clones, not every one. The repertoire holds more than 2 million clones, with 95% as singletons. Source material: naive CD4+ T cells sorted from blood. Subset reported: CD45RA+ positively selected. The source of these receptors is a man younger than 30 in good health.

V gene TRBV11-2 combines with J gene TRBJ2-3, with 7 bases matching TRBD2. Germline V lookup: CDR1 SGHAT, CDR2 FQNNGV. The CDR3 spans 14 residues. V trimming: 0 bases; J trimming: 6 bases; junction bases outside the gene matches: 3. CDR3 nucleotide sequence: TGTGCCAGCAGCTTAGAAGGACTAGTGGATACGCAGTATTTT. It encodes CASSLEGLVDTQYF.

A remark on this clone: This sample also contains other DNA sequences that code for the same CDR3. The genes are TRBV6-1 and TRBJ1-1; possible D gene TRBD1, 5 bases. The V gene's germline CDR1 is MNHNS and CDR2 SASEGT. This CDR3 has 13 amino acids. Trimming removed 6 bases from V and 1 base from J, with 9 bases in between. The CDR3 DNA follows: TGTGCCAGCAGCCTACAGGAGAACACTGAAGCTTTCTTT. This encodes CASSLQENTEAFF.

This rearrangement joins TRBV10-2 to TRBJ2-3; possibly TRBD2 for D (5 bases). V gave up 3 bases and J gave up 11 bases, with 12 bases separating them. From germline, CDR1 is WSHSY and CDR2 SAAADI. The CDR3 loop spans 12 amino acids. The CDR3 loop reads CASSDGGLGQYF. CDR3 DNA sequence: TGCGCCAGCAGTGATGGAGGCCTGGGGCAGTATTTT.

The chain employs TRBV28 and TRBJ2-1, with 11 bases identical to TRBD1. Per germline, CDR1 MDHEN and CDR2 SYDVKM. The V and J ends lost 6 bases and 9 bases, in that order; junction bases with no gene match: 7. This CDR3 contains 14 residues. CDR3 DNA sequence: TGTGCCAGCAGGGTGGGACAGGGGGTGGGTGAGCAGTTCTTC. Translation gives CASRVGQGVGEQFF.

The chain uses TRBV30 and TRBJ1-3; D is unresolved. Trimming removed 1 base at V and 4 bases at J, with 5 bases between. Germline-derived CDR1 and CDR2 are GTSNPN and SVGIG (reference sequence). This CDR3 is built from 12 residues. The CDR3 sequence is CAWSDFGNTIYF. CDR3 in DNA: TGTGCCTGGAGTGATTTCGGAAACACCATATATTTT.

This chain connects TRBV14 to TRBJ2-2; a weak D match, TRBD1 (6 bases). CDR3 size: 16 residues. The V end was cut by 4 bases, the J end by 5 bases, with 17 bases between. CDR1 is SGHDN, CDR2 FVKESK, per germline. CDR3 region: CASSPPGQGKTGELFF. The CDR3, as DNA: TGTGCCAGCAGCCCCCCAGGGCAGGGGAAAACCGGGGAGCTGTTTTTT.

The chain uses TRBV11-2 and TRBJ1-1; 7 bases match TRBD1. CDR3 length equals 14 residues. Germline CDR1 reads SGHAT; CDR2 reads FQNNGV. Trimming at V came to 5 bases and at J to 4 bases, leaving 7 bases not matched to a gene. This CDR3 reads CASSQQGWGTEAFF. CDR3 nucleotide sequence: TGTGCCAGCAGCCAACAGGGGTGGGGCACTGAAGCTTTCTTT.

V usage is TRBV28 and J usage is TRBJ2-3; no clear D. Germline V gives CDR1 MDHEN, CDR2 SYDVKM. V was trimmed by 0 bases and J by 1 base, leaving 8 bases between them. The CDR3 runs 15 residues. CDR3 DNA: TGTGCCAGCAGTTTATGGCTCACCGGCACAGATACGCAGTATTTT. Its translation is CASSLWLTGTDTQYF.

This clone appeared once. The chain combines TRBV11-2 with TRBJ2-1; 13 bases are a match to TRBD2. Germline lookup yields CDR1 SGHAT and CDR2 FQNNGV. This CDR3 contains 16 residues. J gave up 4 bases and V 5 bases, and 5 bases lay outside the gene matches. CDR3 amino acids: CASSRRLAGGYNEQFF. DNA for the CDR3: TGTGCCAGCAGCCGTCGACTAGCGGGAGGTTACAATGAGCAGTTCTTC.

The V call is TRBV18, the J call TRBJ2-1; D gene unclear. V was trimmed by 4 bases and J by 7 bases, leaving 11 bases between them. The CDR3 has 13 amino acids. Germline V CDR1 and CDR2: KGHSH, LQKENI. Written as DNA, the CDR3 is TGTGCCAGCTCACAGTCGGGTGGAAATGAGCAGTTCTTC. It translates to CASSQSGGNEQFF.

The chain combines TRBV19 with TRBJ1-6; D is possibly TRBD1 (6 bases). The CDR3 covers 15 residues. CDR1 LNHDA and CDR2 SQIVND come from the germline V gene (reference sequence). V gave up 8 bases and J gave up 8 bases, with 19 bases separating them. In DNA, the CDR3 is TGTGCCAGTCGTGGGGGCTACTCGGGAGATTCACCCCTCCACTTT. This encodes CASRGGYSGDSPLHF.

This chain links TRBV6-5 with TRBJ1-3, with D perhaps TRBD1 (6 bases). V lost 0 bases to trimming and J lost 3 bases, with 9 bases between them. Germline CDR1 MNHEY, CDR2 SVGAGI. The CDR3 covers 15 residues. The CDR3 coding sequence is TGTGCCAGCAGTTACTCCGACAGGCTTGGAAACACCATATATTTT. It codes for CASSYSDRLGNTIYF.

The rearrangement joins TRBV6-1 to TRBJ2-7, with D possibly matching TRBD1 (5 bases). Germline V gives CDR1 MNHNS, CDR2 SASEGT. The V end was cut by 7 bases, the J end by 7 bases, with 11 bases between. This CDR3 comprises 11 residues. The CDR3: CASKKGLEQYF. For the CDR3, the DNA is TGTGCCAGCAAAAAGGGGCTAGAGCAGTACTTC.

The chain employs TRBV6-1 and TRBJ2-1, with 9 positions matching TRBD1. Per the germline V gene, CDR1 is MNHNS and CDR2 is SASEGT. Trimming took 3 bases from V and 1 from J; bases not matched to a gene: 4. The CDR3 has 16 residues. This CDR3 is CASSDTDRGSYNEQFF. The CDR3 DNA follows: TGTGCCAGCAGTGATACGGACAGGGGATCCTACAATGAGCAGTTCTTC.

The V call is TRBV9, the J call TRBJ2-7, with no clear D. V lost 0 bases to trimming and J lost 2 bases, with 15 bases between them. The germline V gene encodes CDR1 SGDLS and CDR2 YYNGEE. The CDR3 length is 16 residues. The CDR3 coding sequence is TGTGCCAGCAGCGTAGACTTGCGGACCGAAACCTACGAGCAGTACTTC. Residues: CASSVDLRTETYEQYF.

The chain joins TRBV2 to TRBJ1-1, with 8 bases identical to TRBD1. The junction had 8 bases not matched to a gene; V was cut back by 5 bases and J by 6 bases. The CDR3 runs 14 residues. The germline gives CDR1 SNHLY, CDR2 FYNNEI. In nucleotides, the CDR3 is TGTGCCAGCAGTTATGGACAGGGTCGGTCTGAAGCTTTCTTT. This gives the protein CASSYGQGRSEAFF.

This chain uses TRBV4-3 with TRBJ2-7, with D tentatively TRBD1 (6 bases). Trimming removed 0 bases at V and 0 bases at J, with 12 bases between. The germline V gene has CDR1 LGHNA and CDR2 YSLEER. This CDR3 region has 16 residues. The CDR3 nucleotides are TGCGCCAGCAGCCAAGAGGTTACAGGGAGCTCCTACGAGCAGTACTTC. Translating it yields CASSQEVTGSSYEQYF.

As for this clone: The sample contains more than one DNA sequence encoding this CDR3. The V gene is TRBV10-3, the J gene TRBJ2-7, with D uncertain. Germline assignment: CDR1 ENHRY and CDR2 SYGVKD. CDR3 length: 12 residues. The V end was cut by 0 bases, the J end by 2 bases, with 2 bases between. The CDR3 region has the DNA TGTGCCATCAGTGAGTCAGCCTACGAGCAGTACTTC. The encoded protein is CAISESAYEQYF.

The rearrangement links TRBV5-1 to TRBJ2-7; 9 bases map to TRBD1. J lost 6 bases, V lost 4 bases, and 11 bases had no gene match. Germline values: CDR1 SGHRS, CDR2 YFSETQ. This CDR3 is built from 15 residues. The CDR3 nucleotides read TGCGCCAGCAGCGGGACACCGGGACAGGGTGCCGAGCAGTACTTC. This sequence encodes CASSGTPGQGAEQYF. Full variable domain (rest looked up from reference TRBV5-1 and TRBJ2-7): KAGVTQTPRYLIKTRGQQVTLSCSPISGHRSVSWYQQTPGQGLQFLFEYFSETQRNKGNFPGRFSGRQFSNSRSEMNVSTLELGDSALYLCASSGTPGQGAEQYFGPGTRLTVT.

The rearrangement joins TRBV2 to TRBJ2-5, with 15 bases fitting TRBD2. The CDR3 sequence is 15 residues long. The germline V gene encodes CDR1 SNHLY and CDR2 FYNNEI. J was trimmed by 4 bases and V by 7 bases; bases with no gene match: 4. The CDR3 bases are TGTGCCAGCACCCGGACTAGCGGGGGGGGAGAGACCCAGTACTTC. This codes for CASTRTSGGGETQYF. Together with reference TRBV2 and TRBJ2-5, the CDR3 gives the full variable domain: EPEVTQTPSHQVTQMGQEVILRCVPISNHLYFYWYRQILGQKVEFLVSFYNNEISEKSEIFDDQFSVERPDGSNFTLKIRSTKLEDSAMYFCASTRTSGGGETQYFGPGTRLLVL.

The rearrangement uses TRBV19 and TRBJ1-2; D uncertain. The CDR3 spans 14 residues. Germline-derived CDR1 and CDR2 are LNHDA and SQIVND (reference sequence). Between the trimmed V and J ends, which lost 3 bases and 2 bases, there was a span of 10 bases. CDR3 nucleotide sequence: TGTGCCAGTAGTATCGGAGGGAACAACTATGGCTACACCTTC. Protein sequence: CASSIGGNNYGYTF.

V usage is TRBV6-5 and J usage is TRBJ1-2, with D perhaps matching TRBD1 (5 bases). CDR3 length equals 13 residues. Germline V gene data show CDR1 as MNHEY and CDR2 as SVGAGI. Deletions cut 4 bases from V and 6 bases from J, with 12 bases between. CDR3 sequence reads: CASSWGEGNGYTF. CDR3 sequence (DNA): TGTGCCAGCAGTTGGGGGGAAGGTAATGGCTACACCTTC.

The rearrangement uses TRBV18 and TRBJ1-2; 8 positions match TRBD1. Germline values: CDR1 KGHSH, CDR2 LQKENI. With 0 bases clipped from V and 8 bases from J, the junction kept 5 bases outside the gene matches. The CDR3 loop spans 14 amino acids. CDR3 protein: CASSPPETGVGYTF. CDR3 in DNA: TGTGCCAGCTCACCACCGGAGACAGGGGTCGGCTACACCTTC.

Concerning this clone: Germline and junction disagree at one end, which may indicate a read error. The chain links TRBV12-5 to TRBJ2-2; D tentatively reads TRBD1 or TRBD2 (5 bases each). This CDR3 contains 14 residues. The germline gives CDR1 LGHNT, CDR2 FRNRAP. The CDR3 coding sequence is TGTGCTAGTGGGTTGGGACCCCCTTCCGGGGAGCTGTTTTTT. Translating gives CASGLGPPSGELFF.

The V gene is TRBV6-1, the J gene TRBJ1-2; 9 bases align to TRBD1. The CDR3 extends over 13 amino acids. Germline V gene sequence: CDR1 MNHNS, CDR2 SASEGT. With V trimmed by 6 bases and J by 5 bases, 4 bases remained unmatched. The CDR3 nucleotides are TGTGCCAGCAGGGGGGACAGGGAGTATGGCTACACCTTC. This gives the protein CASRGDREYGYTF.

The chain carries TRBV7-2 and TRBJ1-2, with D possibly TRBD1 on 5 matching bases. The V gene lost 5 bases and the J gene lost 0 bases, with 16 bases spanning the gap. The CDR3 has 16 residues. Germline lookup yields CDR1 SGHTA and CDR2 FQGNSA. The CDR3 coding sequence is TGTGCCAGCAGCCCGGGGGGGGTCGGAGCTAACTATGGCTACACCTTC. Translation: CASSPGGVGANYGYTF.

The chain uses TRBV10-1 and TRBJ2-7; 8 bases are shared with TRBD1. The germline V gene encodes CDR1 WNHNN and CDR2 SYGVQD (reference sequence). The CDR3 runs to 14 residues. Trimming cost V 3 bases and J 4 bases; bases outside gene matches: 5. The CDR3 bases are TGCGCCAGCAGTGATCCACAGGGGGGATACGAGCAGTACTTC. Its protein is CASSDPQGGYEQYF.

The chain has TRBV7-3 and TRBJ2-3; TRBD1 matches at 7 bases. From germline, CDR1 is SGHTA and CDR2 FQGTGA. The CDR3 spans 15 residues. V was pared by 5 bases and J by 1 base, with 6 bases of the junction left unmatched. Written as DNA, the CDR3 is TGTGCCAGCAGCCAGACAGGGAAGCGCACAGATACGCAGTATTTT. This gives the protein CASSQTGKRTDTQYF.